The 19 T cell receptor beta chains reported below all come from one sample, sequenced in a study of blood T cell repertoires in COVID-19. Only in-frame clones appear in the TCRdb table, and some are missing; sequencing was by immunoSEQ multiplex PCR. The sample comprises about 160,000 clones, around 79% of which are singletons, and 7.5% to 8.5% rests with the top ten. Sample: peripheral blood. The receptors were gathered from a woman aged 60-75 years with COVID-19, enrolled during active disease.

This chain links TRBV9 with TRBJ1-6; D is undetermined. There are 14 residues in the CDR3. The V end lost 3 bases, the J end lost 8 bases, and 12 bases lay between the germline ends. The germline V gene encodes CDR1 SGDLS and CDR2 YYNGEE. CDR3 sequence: CASSGASLDSPLHF. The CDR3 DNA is TGTGCCAGCAGCGGGGCCTCGTTGGATTCACCCCTCCACTTT.

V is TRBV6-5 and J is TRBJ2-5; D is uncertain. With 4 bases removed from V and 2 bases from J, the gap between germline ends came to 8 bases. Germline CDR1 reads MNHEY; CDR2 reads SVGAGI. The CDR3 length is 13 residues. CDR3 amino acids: CASSFLLQETQYF. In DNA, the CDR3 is TGTGCCAGCAGTTTTCTGTTACAAGAGACCCAGTACTTC.

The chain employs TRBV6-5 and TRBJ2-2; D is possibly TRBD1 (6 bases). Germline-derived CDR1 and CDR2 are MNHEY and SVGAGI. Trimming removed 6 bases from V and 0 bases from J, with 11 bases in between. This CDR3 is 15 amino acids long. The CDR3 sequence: CASRVDSANTGELFF. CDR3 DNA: TGTGCCAGCAGAGTGGACAGCGCGAACACCGGGGAGCTGTTTTTT.

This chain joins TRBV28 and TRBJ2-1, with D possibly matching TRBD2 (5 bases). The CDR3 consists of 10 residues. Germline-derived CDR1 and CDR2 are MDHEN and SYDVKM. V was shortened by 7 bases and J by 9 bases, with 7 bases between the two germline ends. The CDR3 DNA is TGTGCCAGCAAACGGGGTGAGCAGTTCTTC. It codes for CASKRGEQFF. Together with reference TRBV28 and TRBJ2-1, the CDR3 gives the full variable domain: DVKVTQSSRYLVKRTGEKVFLECVQDMDHENMFWYRQDPGLGLRLIYFSYDVKMKEKGDIPEGYSVSREKKERFSLILESASTNQTSMYLCASKRGEQFFGPGTRLTVL.

The CDR3 protein is CASSVTRDTGELFF. The DNA for the CDR3 is TGTGCCAGTAGTGTTACCCGGGACACCGGGGAGCTGTTTTTT. The J gene is TRBJ2-2, the V gene TRBV19; no clear D gene. Germline lookup yields CDR1 LNHDA and CDR2 SQIVND (reference sequence). The CDR3 loop spans 14 amino acids. Trimming removed 5 bases at V and 3 bases at J, with 10 bases between.

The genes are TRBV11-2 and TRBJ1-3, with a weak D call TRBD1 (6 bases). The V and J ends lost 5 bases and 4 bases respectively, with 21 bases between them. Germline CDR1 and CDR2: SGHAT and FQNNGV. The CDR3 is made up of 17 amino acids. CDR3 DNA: TGTGCCAGCAGCCAGAATCTACAGGGATATCTGGGAAACACCATATATTTT. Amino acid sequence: CASSQNLQGYLGNTIYF.

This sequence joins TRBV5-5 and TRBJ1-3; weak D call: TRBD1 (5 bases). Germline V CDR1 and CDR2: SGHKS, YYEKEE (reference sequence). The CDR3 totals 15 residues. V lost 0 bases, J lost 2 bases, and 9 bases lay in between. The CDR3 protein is CASSLEGVAGNTIYF. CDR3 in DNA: TGTGCCAGCAGCTTGGAAGGGGTAGCTGGAAACACCATATATTTT.

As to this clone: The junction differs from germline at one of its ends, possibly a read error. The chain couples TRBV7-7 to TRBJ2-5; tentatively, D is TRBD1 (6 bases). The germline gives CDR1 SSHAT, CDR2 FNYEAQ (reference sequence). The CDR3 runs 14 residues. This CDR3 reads CASSRTGFQETQYF. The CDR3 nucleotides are TGTGCTAGCAGCCGCACAGGGTTCCAAGAGACCCAGTACTTC.

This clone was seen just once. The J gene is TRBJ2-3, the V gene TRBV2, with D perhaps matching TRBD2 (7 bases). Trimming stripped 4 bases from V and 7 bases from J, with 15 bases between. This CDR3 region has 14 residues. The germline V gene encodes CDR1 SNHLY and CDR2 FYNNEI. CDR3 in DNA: TGTGCCAGCAGTGGCGGTGCGGGGGCCCATACGCAGTATTTT. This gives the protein CASSGGAGAHTQYF.

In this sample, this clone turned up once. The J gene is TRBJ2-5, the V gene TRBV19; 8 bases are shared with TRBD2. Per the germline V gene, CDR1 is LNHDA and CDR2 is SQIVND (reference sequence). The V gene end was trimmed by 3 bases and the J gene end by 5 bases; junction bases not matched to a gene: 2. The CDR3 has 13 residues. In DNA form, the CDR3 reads TGTGCCAGTAGTATTAGCGGGGCGGAGACCCAGTACTTC. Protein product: CASSISGAETQYF.

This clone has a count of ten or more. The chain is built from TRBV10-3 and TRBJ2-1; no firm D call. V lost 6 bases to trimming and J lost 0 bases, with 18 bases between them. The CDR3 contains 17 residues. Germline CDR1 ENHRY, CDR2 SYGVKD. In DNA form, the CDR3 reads TGTGCCATCAGCGCCGGCGGCCACGATAGCTCCTACAATGAGCAGTTCTTC. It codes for CAISAGGHDSSYNEQFF.

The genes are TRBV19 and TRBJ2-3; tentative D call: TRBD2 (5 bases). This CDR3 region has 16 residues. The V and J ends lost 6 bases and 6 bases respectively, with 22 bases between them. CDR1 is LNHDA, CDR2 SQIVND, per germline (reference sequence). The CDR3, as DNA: TGTGCCAGTAGAAGCCGAACCGGATCCCGAGGGGATACGCAGTATTTT. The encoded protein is CASRSRTGSRGDTQYF.

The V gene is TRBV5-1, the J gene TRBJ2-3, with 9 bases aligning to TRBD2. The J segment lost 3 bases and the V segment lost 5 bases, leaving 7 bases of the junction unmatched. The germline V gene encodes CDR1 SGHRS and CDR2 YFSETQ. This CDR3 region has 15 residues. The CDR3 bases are TGCGCCAGCAGTTTAGCGGGGGCCGCTACAGATACGCAGTATTTT. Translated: CASSLAGAATDTQYF.

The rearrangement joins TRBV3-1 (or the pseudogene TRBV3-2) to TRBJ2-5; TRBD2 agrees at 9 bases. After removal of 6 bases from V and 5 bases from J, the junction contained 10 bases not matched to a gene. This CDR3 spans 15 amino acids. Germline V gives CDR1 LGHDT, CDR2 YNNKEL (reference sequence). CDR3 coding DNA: TGTGCCAGCAGATACACTAGCGGGCAAGGGGAGACCCAGTACTTC. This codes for CASRYTSGQGETQYF.

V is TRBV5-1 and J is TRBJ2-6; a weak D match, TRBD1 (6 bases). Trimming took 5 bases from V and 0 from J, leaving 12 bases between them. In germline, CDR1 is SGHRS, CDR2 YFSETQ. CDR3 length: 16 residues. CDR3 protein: CASRLTGTSGANVLTF. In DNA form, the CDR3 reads TGCGCCAGCAGACTTACAGGGACCTCTGGGGCCAACGTCCTGACTTTC.

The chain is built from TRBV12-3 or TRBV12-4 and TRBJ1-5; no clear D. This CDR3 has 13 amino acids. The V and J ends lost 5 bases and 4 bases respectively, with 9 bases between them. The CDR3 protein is CASSPTPNQPQHF. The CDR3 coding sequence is TGTGCCAGCAGTCCGACTCCGAATCAGCCCCAGCATTTT.

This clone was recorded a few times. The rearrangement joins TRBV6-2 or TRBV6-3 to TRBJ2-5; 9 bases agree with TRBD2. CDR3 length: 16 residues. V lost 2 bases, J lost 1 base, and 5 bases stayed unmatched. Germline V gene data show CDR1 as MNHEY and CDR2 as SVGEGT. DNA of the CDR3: TGTGCCAGCAGTTACGCTGGACTAGCGAGCCAAGAGACCCAGTACTTC. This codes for CASSYAGLASQETQYF.

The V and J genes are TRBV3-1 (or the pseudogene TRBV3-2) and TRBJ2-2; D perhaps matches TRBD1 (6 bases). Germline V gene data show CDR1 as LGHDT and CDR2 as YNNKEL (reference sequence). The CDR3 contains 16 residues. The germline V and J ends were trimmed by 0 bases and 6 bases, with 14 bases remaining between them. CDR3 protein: CASSQEQLRGAGELFF. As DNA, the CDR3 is TGTGCCAGCAGCCAAGAACAGCTCAGGGGCGCCGGGGAGCTGTTTTTT.

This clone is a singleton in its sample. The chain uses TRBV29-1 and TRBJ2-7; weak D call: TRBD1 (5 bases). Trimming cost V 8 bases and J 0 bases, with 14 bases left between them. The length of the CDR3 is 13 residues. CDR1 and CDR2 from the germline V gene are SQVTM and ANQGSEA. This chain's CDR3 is CSIWTSRSYEQYF. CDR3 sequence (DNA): TGCAGCATTTGGACAAGCCGCTCCTACGAGCAGTACTTC.